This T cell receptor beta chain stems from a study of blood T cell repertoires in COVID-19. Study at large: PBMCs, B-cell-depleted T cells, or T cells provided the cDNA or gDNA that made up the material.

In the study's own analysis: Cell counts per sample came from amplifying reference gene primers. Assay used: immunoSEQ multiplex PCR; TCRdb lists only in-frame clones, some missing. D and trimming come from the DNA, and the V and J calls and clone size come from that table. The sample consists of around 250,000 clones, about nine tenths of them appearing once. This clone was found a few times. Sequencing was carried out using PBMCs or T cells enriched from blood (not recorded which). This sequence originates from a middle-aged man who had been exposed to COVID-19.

The CDR3 reads CSVGAVGLGYGYTF. For the CDR3, the DNA is TGCAGCGTGGGGGCAGTGGGGCTGGGCTATGGCTACACCTTC. V is TRBV29-1 and J is TRBJ1-2; D perhaps matches TRBD1 (6 bases). The CDR3 consists of 14 residues. The ends were cut back, 6 bases at V and 4 bases at J, with 18 bases in the middle. CDR1 is SQVTM and CDR2 is ANQGSEA in the germline V gene. Looking up the rest from reference TRBV29-1 and TRBJ1-2 gives the full variable domain: SAVISQKPSRDICQRGTSLTIQCQVDSQVTMMFWYRQQPGQSLTLIATANQGSEATYESGFVIDKFPISRPNLTFSTLTVSNMSPEDSSIYLCSVGAVGLGYGYTFGSGTRLTVV.